The 3 T cell receptor beta chains presented below share a single source sample, sequenced in a study of human T cells and chemical hapten exposure. Each CDR3 protein is one row after TCRdb ran MiXCR on the RACE reads. The repertoire holds 300,000 to 450,000 distinct CDR3 sequences, roughly 4.6% seen once, with 2.5% to 3% in the top ten. Time point meaning: pre-sensitization, week 0. Documented treatment: therapeutic diphenylcyclopropenone sensitization with weekly scalp DPC. The specimen was whole blood, collected in connection with sensitization to the hapten diphenylcyclopropenone (DPC). The receptors stem from a woman in her 50s with alopecia areata. Some clones in this sample may be carry-over from other donors' samples.

This clonotype was seen at least ten times. J is TRBJ2-3 and V is TRBV15; D is perhaps TRBD1 (5 bases). This CDR3 spans 16 amino acids. Germline CDR1 reads LNHNV; CDR2 reads YYDKDF (reference sequence). V was cut by 0 bases and J by 1 base, with 11 bases left in between. The CDR3 bases are TGTGCCACCAGCAGAGATCTGAGCAGGGGCACAGATACGCAGTATTTT. Protein: CATSRDLSRGTDTQYF.

The chain couples TRBV9 to TRBJ1-2; D is unresolved. CDR3 length: 14 amino acids. V was trimmed by 3 bases and J by 4 bases, leaving 13 bases between them. Germline V gene lookup returns CDR1 SGDLS and CDR2 YYNGEE. The CDR3 is CASSARFGPYGYTF. The CDR3, as DNA: TGTGCCAGCAGCGCCCGTTTCGGCCCCTATGGCTACACCTTC.

V gene TRBV5-5 combines with J gene TRBJ2-3; the D is unclear. The CDR3 runs 13 residues. The V and J ends lost 3 bases and 1 base respectively, with 6 bases between them. In germline, CDR1 is SGHKS, CDR2 YYEKEE (reference sequence). The CDR3 bases are TGTGCCAGCAGCTCTCACGGCACAGATACGCAGTATTTT. It translates to CASSSHGTDTQYF.